This TCR beta chain was sequenced in a study of human CD8 memory T cell subsets (dated by TCRdb to 2018 to 2020). In the study overall: The clonal relationships among stem-like (TSTEM), progenitor exhausted-like (TPEX) and effector memory CD8+ T cell subsets were assessed by comparing the TCRbeta repertoires of these subsets. TCRbeta repertoires were obtained from a handful of donors, each contributing TSTEM, TPEX and effector memory subsets. Overall results and qualifications from the work: Only TCRbeta chains were sequenced, and repertoire comparisons were based on six donors, with testing performed by paired t-tests and Bonferroni correction. Greater repertoire diversity in TSTEM than in TPEX subsets was suggested by Chao1 estimates, potentially reflecting a broader range of specificities. Normalized Shannon-Wiener diversity was similarly high in the TSTEM and TPEX subsets, while the effector memory subsets were comparatively less diverse. The stem-like TSTEM and TPEX subsets each shared clonotypes with effector memory cells, but the TSTEM and TPEX repertoires had minimal overlap with each other, suggesting distinct antigen spectra.

Worth noting for this clonotype: The antigen it binds to is not known.

Data came from a NextSeq 550. A Human TCR Profiling Kit was used to prepare UMI-labeled 5' RACE TCRbeta libraries. Every TCRbeta library was prepared in parallel with an identical number of PCR cycles. As for the original processing: Between roughly 3,000 and 18,000 functional CDR3beta clonotypes were contained in each TCRbeta library. MIGEC 1.2.9 was used for UMI extraction and consensus assembly, with at least three reads per UMI being required. In-frame CDR3beta repertoires were extracted with MiXCR 3.0.3. Each sample was downsampled to 42,000 randomly selected UMIs before diversity metrics were computed in VDJtools 1.2.1. For the top 3,000 clones of each sample pair, the repertoire overlap metrics D, R and F2 were calculated in VDJtools. The reads went through TCRdb reprocessing, and each CDR3 protein sequence gets one entry with no DNA. The V and J calls and clone size are TCRdb's, not the authors'. The sample table includes almost 9,000 distinct CDR3 sequences. The top ten hold around 14% of the sample.

From cysteine to phenylalanine, the CDR3 is 15 amino acids long. The protein alone is recorded here. Sequences DFQATT (CDR1) and SNEGSKA (CDR2) are obtained from the germline V gene (reference sequence). Progenitor exhausted-like memory CD8+ T cells (TPEX) were defined as CCR7+ PD-1+ TIGIT+ early differentiated memory cells with dysfunctional, exhausted-like traits. Density gradient separation was used to isolate peripheral blood mononuclear cells from buffy coats of healthy donors. The study enriched total CD8+ T cells through negative magnetic separation using EasySep or MojoSort CD8+ T cell isolation kits. For each subset, total RNA was extracted using an RNeasy Mini Kit from duplicate vials of about 150,000 sorted CD8+ T cells. The PBMCs were used either fresh or after being cryopreserved in fetal bovine serum with approximately 9.8% DMSO. CD8+ T cell subsets were sorted to purity by fluorescence-activated cell sorting on a FACSAria III.

Here the chain combines TRBV20-1 and TRBJ1-1. This TCR derives from a human donor in good health. The specimen was CD8+ T cells from PBMCs. This receptor carries the CDR3 CSADRLTLGHTEAFF.